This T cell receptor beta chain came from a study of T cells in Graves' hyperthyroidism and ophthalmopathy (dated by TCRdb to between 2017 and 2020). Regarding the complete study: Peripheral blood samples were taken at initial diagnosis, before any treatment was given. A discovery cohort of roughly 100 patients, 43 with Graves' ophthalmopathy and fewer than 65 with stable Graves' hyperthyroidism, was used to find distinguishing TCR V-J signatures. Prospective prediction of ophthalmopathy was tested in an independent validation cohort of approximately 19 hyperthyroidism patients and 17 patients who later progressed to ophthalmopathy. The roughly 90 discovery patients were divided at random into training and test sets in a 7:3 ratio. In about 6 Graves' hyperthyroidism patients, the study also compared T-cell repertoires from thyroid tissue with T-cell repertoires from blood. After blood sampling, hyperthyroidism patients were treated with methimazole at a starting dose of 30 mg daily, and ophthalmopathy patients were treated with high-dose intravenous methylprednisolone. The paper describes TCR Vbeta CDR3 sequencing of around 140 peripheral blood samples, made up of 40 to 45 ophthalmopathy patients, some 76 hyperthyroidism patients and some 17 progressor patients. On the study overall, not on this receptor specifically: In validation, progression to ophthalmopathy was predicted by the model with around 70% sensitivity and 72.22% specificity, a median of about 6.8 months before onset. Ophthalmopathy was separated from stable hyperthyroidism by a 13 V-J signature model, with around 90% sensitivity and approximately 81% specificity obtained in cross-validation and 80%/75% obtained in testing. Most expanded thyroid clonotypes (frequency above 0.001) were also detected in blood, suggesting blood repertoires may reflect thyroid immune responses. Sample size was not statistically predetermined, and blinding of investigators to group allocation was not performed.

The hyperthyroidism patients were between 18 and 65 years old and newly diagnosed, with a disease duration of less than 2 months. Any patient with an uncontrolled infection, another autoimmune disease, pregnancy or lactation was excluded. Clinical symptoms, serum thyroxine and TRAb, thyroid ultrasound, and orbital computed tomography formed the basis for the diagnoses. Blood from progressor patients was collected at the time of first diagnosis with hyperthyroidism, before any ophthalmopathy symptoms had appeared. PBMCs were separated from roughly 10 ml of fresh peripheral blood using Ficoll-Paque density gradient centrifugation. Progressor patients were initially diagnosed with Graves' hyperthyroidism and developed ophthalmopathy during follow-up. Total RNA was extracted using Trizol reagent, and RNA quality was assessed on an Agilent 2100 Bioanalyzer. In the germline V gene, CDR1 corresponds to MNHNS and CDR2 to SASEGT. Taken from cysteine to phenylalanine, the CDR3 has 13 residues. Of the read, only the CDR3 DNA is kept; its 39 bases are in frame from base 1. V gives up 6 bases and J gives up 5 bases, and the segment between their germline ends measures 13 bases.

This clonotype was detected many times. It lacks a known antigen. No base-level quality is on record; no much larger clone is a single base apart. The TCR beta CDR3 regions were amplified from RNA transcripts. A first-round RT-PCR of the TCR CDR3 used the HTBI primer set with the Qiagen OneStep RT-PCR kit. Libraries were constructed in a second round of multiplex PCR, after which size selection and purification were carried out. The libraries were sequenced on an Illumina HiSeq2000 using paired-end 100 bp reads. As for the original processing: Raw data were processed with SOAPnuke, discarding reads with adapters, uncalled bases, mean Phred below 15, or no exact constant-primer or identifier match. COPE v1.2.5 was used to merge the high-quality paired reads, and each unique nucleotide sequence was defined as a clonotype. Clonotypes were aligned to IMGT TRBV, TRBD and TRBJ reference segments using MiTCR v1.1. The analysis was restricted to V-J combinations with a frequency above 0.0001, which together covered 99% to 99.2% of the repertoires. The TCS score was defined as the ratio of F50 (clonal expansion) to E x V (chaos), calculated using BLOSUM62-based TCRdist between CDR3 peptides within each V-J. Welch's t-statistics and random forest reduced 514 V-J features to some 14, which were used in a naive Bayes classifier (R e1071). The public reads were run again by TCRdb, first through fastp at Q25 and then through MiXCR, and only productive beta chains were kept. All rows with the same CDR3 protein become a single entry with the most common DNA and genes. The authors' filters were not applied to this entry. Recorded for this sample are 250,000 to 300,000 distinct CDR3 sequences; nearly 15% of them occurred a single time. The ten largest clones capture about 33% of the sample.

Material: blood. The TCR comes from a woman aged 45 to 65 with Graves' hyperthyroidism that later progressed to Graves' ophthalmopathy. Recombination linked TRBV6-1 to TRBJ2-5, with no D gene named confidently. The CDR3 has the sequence CASSLVWGETQYF. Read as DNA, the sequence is TGTGCCAGCAGCCTTGTTTGGGGTGAGACCCAGTACTTC.